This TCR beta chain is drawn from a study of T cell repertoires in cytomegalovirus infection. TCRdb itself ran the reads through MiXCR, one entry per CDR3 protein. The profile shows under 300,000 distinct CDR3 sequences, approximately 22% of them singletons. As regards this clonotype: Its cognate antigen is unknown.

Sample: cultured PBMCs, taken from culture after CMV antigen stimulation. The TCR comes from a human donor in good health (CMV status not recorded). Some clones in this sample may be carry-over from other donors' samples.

CDR3 coding DNA: TGTGCCAGCAGCTTGGGCGGATACTCCTACGAGCAGTACTTC. This sequence encodes CASSLGGYSYEQYF. This sequence joins TRBV7-2 and TRBJ2-7; the D is unclear. Germline V gives CDR1 SGHTA, CDR2 FQGNSA. Trimming removed 3 bases at V and 0 bases at J, with 9 bases between. The CDR3 sequence is 14 residues long.